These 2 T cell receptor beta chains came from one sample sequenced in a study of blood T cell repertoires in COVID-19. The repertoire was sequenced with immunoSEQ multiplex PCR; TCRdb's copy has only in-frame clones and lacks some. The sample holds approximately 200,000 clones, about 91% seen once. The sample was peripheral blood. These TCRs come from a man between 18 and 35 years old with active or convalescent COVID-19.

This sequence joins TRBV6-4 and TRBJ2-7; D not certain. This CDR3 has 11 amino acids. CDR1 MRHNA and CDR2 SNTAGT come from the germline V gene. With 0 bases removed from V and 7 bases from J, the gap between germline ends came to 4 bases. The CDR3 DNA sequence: TGTGCCAGCAGTGACTCGTCAGAGCAGTACTTC. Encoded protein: CASSDSSEQYF.

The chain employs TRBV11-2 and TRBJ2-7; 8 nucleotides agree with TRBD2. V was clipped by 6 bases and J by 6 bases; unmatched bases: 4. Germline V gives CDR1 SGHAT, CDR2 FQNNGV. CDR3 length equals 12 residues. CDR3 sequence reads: CASSSGIGEQYF. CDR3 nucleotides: TGTGCCAGCAGTAGCGGGATCGGCGAGCAGTACTTC.